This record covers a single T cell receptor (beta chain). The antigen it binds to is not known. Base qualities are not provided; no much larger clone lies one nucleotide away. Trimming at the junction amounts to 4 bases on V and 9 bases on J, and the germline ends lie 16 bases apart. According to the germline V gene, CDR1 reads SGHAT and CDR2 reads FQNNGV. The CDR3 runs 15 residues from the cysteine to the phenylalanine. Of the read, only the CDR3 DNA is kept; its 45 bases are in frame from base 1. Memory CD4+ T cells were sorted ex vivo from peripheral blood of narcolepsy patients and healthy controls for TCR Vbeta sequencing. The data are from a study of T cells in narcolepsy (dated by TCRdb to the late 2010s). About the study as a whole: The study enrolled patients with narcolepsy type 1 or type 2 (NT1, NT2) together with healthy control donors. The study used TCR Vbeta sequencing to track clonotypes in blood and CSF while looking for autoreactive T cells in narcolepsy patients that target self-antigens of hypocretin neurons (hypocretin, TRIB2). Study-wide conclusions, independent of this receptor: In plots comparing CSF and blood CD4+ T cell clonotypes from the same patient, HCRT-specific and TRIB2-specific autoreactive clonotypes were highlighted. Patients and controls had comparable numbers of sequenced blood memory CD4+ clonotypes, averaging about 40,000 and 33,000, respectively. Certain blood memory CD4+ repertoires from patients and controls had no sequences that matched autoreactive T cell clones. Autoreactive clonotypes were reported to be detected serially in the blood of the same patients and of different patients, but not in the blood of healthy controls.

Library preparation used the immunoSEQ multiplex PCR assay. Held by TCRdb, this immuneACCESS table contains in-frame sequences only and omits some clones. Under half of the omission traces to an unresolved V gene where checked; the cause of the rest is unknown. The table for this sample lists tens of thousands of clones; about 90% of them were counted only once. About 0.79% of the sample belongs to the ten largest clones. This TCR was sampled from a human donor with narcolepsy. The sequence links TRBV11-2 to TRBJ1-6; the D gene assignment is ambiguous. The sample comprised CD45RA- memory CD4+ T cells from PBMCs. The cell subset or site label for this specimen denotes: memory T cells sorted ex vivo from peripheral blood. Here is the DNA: TGTGCCAGCAGCTCATTCAGGATCGAGAGTTCACCCCTCCACTTT. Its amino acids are CASSSFRIESSPLHF.